This is a list of T cell receptor beta chains from one sample in a study of shared clonotypes between healthy human individuals. Generated by immunoSEQ multiplex PCR, the TCRdb table keeps only in-frame clones and is missing some. The data show 2.3 million or so clones, 85% to 95% seen once. Sequencing was done on a sample of naive CD4+ T cells from PBMCs. Source of these receptors: a man between 18 and 35 years old in good health. Some clones in this sample may be carry-over from other donors' samples. CDR3s include the opening cysteine and the closing phenylalanine or tryptophan. A D gene is named only where the DNA matches it firmly. Size is omitted from some rows. Given values are once, few, many or a class for expanded clones.

>TRBV28|NA|TRBJ1-1|NA
CASNQSGRSNTEAFF
TGTGCCAGCAATCAATCCGGACGGTCCAACACTGAAGCTTTCTTT
>TRBV28|NA|TRBJ2-7|NA
CASKNQEGTYEQYF
TGTGCCAGCAAAAATCAGGAGGGGACCTACGAGCAGTACTTC
>TRBV28|NA|TRBJ2-7|NA
CASSWDTTYEQYF
TGTGCCAGCAGTTGGGACACGACCTACGAGCAGTACTTC
>TRBV12-5|NA|TRBJ2-2|NA
CASGVFGEDYRELFF
TGTGCTAGTGGTGTCTTTGGGGAAGACTACCGGGAGCTGTTTTTT
>TRBV4-3|TRBD1|TRBJ1-4|NA
CASSPGGTGRELFF
TGCGCCAGCAGCCCGGGAGGGACAGGTCGTGAACTGTTTTTT
>TRBV5-6|NA|TRBJ2-3|NA
CASSTGLITDTQYF
TGTGCCAGCAGCACAGGACTTATCACAGATACGCAGTATTTT
>TRBV5-1|TRBD1|TRBJ2-5|NA
CASSRGQGGETQYF
TGCGCCAGCAGCCGCGGACAGGGGGGAGAGACCCAGTACTTC
>TRBV18|TRBD2|TRBJ2-4|NA
CARSPGTTAPLAKNIQYF
TGTGCCCGCTCACCGGGGACTACCGCACCGCTAGCCAAAAACATTCAGTACTTC
>TRBV5-1|NA|TRBJ1-2|NA
CASSLRAMEDGYTF
TGCGCCAGCAGCTTGCGGGCGATGGAGGACGGCTACACCTTC
>TRBV27|NA|TRBJ2-3|NA
CASSGNTDTQYF
TGTGCCAGCAGTGGGAACACAGATACGCAGTATTTT
>TRBV28|NA|TRBJ2-7|NA
CASTSQGFYEQYF
TGTGCCAGCACCTCTCAGGGTTTTTACGAGCAGTACTTC
>TRBV9|NA|TRBJ2-6|NA
CASSVGSGANVLTF
TGTGCCAGCAGCGTGGGCTCTGGGGCCAACGTCCTGACTTTC
>TRBV30|TRBD1|TRBJ2-2|NA
CAWSENTGTGKTGELFF
TGTGCCTGGAGTGAAAACACCGGGACAGGGAAAACCGGGGAGCTGTTTTTT
>TRBV6-1|NA|TRBJ1-2|few
CASSGAGNYGYTF
TGTGCCAGCAGTGGTGCTGGGAACTATGGCTACACCTTC
>TRBV27|NA|TRBJ2-3|NA
CASSFLARTDTQYF
TGTGCCAGCAGTTTTCTAGCCCGCACAGATACGCAGTATTTT